The clone carrying this T cell receptor beta chain was seen a handful of times. Its antigen remains unknown. Germline V gives CDR1 LGHNA, CDR2 YSLEER. This CDR3 has 16 residues. Trimming stripped 0 bases from V and 2 bases from J, with 14 bases between. Generated by immunoSEQ multiplex PCR, the TCRdb table keeps only in-frame clones and is missing some. Among approximately 50,000 clones listed, approximately 82% were seen once. With ipilimumab providing CTLA-4 blockade, focal radiation was administered to patients who had chemo-refractory metastatic non-small-cell lung cancer. The data were taken from a study of radiotherapy plus CTLA-4 blockade in lung cancer. Study background: Among patients, approximately 17% showed objective responses, and 31% had disease control. The study's findings and limits: Blood saw expansion of tumor-derived TCR clones after radiotherapy plus ipilimumab. Early shifts in blood T cell clones, with interferon-beta, reportedly predicted response best.

The V call is TRBV4-3, the J call TRBJ2-7; possibly TRBD2 for D (6 bases). This sequence was found in a human donor with non-small cell lung cancer whose response to radiotherapy plus ipilimumab could not be evaluated. The source was peripheral blood, collected from a patient treated with radiotherapy plus ipilimumab. The CDR3 region is CASSQEAGWGAYEQYF. As DNA, the CDR3 is TGCGCCAGCAGCCAAGAGGCAGGGTGGGGGGCCTACGAGCAGTACTTC.